Listed below are T cell receptor beta chains from one sample, sequenced in a study of T cell repertoires in aging, cancer and after chemotherapy. TCRdb reanalysed the multiplex PCR reads using MiXCR and keeps one entry per CDR3 protein. Of roughly 2,500 distinct CDR3 sequences listed, more than 25% are singletons. Sequenced input: blood. These receptors were collected from a human donor with a solid tumor. Both conserved end residues are part of each CDR3. The order of the fields is clone size, D gene, J gene, V gene, CDR3 protein, CDR3 DNA. The D gene is left open where the match is weak. Size is stated for part of the rows, as once, few or many counts, or as a class when the clone is expanded.

abundance: NA; d_gene: NA; j_gene: TRBJ1-1; v_gene: TRBV12-3/TRBV12-4; CDR3aa: CASSGRVNTEAFF; CDR3nt: TGTGCCAGCAGTGGCCGAGTCAACACTGAAGCTTTCTTT
abundance: large; d_gene: TRBD1; j_gene: TRBJ1-2; v_gene: TRBV30; CDR3aa: CAWRDPGQTNYGYTF; CDR3nt: TGTGCCTGGAGAGATCCGGGACAGACTAACTATGGCTACACCTTC
abundance: NA; d_gene: NA; j_gene: TRBJ1-5; v_gene: TRBV19; CDR3aa: CATRDGYQPQHF; CDR3nt: TGTGCCACCCGGGACGGTTATCAGCCCCAGCATTTT
abundance: medium-sized; d_gene: NA; j_gene: TRBJ2-1; v_gene: TRBV12-3/TRBV12-4; CDR3aa: CASSLVPGWVDEQFF; CDR3nt: TGTGCCAGCAGTTTAGTCCCGGGCTGGGTCGATGAGCAGTTCTTC
abundance: large; d_gene: NA; j_gene: TRBJ1-6; v_gene: TRBV29-1; CDR3aa: CSPPGVATSPLHF; CDR3nt: TGCAGCCCCCCGGGTGTGGCAACCTCACCCCTCCACTTT
abundance: medium-sized; d_gene: NA; j_gene: TRBJ1-4; v_gene: TRBV12-3/TRBV12-4; CDR3aa: CASSNDSPRLFF; CDR3nt: TGTGCCAGCAGTAACGACAGCCCTAGGCTGTTTTTT
abundance: medium-sized; d_gene: NA; j_gene: TRBJ1-2; v_gene: TRBV30; CDR3aa: CAWNVVRRTNYGYTF; CDR3nt: TGTGCCTGGAACGTGGTCCGGAGGACTAACTATGGCTACACCTTC
abundance: NA; d_gene: NA; j_gene: TRBJ2-1; v_gene: TRBV19; CDR3aa: CASRAGGYNEQFF; CDR3nt: TGTGCCAGTCGGGCCGGGGGCTACAATGAGCAGTTCTTC
abundance: medium-sized; d_gene: TRBD1; j_gene: TRBJ2-7; v_gene: TRBV7-2; CDR3aa: CASSSTGLYHEQYF; CDR3nt: TGTGCCAGCAGCTCGACAGGGTTGTACCACGAGCAGTACTTC
abundance: few; d_gene: NA; j_gene: TRBJ2-3; v_gene: TRBV18; CDR3aa: CASSRDSTDTQYF; CDR3nt: TGTGCCAGCTCACGGGACAGCACAGATACGCAGTATTTT
abundance: NA; d_gene: NA; j_gene: TRBJ2-4; v_gene: TRBV5-4; CDR3aa: CASSLGSGAKNIQYF; CDR3nt: TGTGCCAGCAGCTTGGGCAGCGGAGCCAAAAACATTCAGTACTTC
abundance: medium-sized; d_gene: TRBD1; j_gene: TRBJ2-1; v_gene: TRBV5-5; CDR3aa: CASSLRVSGTGGNEQFF; CDR3nt: TGTGCCAGCAGCTTGAGAGTATCTGGGACAGGGGGCAATGAGCAGTTCTTC
abundance: medium-sized; d_gene: TRBD1; j_gene: TRBJ2-7; v_gene: TRBV20-1; CDR3aa: CSARGLSDHEQYF; CDR3nt: TGCAGTGCCAGGGGGCTCTCGGACCACGAGCAGTACTTC
abundance: medium-sized; d_gene: NA; j_gene: TRBJ2-1; v_gene: TRBV19; CDR3aa: CASSLGTYNEQFF; CDR3nt: TGTGCCAGTAGCCTTGGGACTTACAATGAGCAGTTCTTC
abundance: large; d_gene: NA; j_gene: TRBJ2-7; v_gene: TRBV6-6; CDR3aa: CASTPPGDYEQYF; CDR3nt: TGTGCCAGCACTCCACCGGGGGACTACGAGCAGTACTTC
abundance: medium-sized; d_gene: TRBD2; j_gene: TRBJ2-5; v_gene: TRBV6-1; CDR3aa: CASSAWRGSAGGQETQYF; CDR3nt: TGTGCCAGCAGTGCCTGGCGGGGGTCTGCGGGGGGGCAAGAGACCCAGTACTTC
abundance: medium-sized; d_gene: NA; j_gene: TRBJ1-1; v_gene: TRBV6-5; CDR3aa: CASSSEGPWGTEAFF; CDR3nt: TGTGCCAGCAGTTCAGAGGGCCCCTGGGGGACTGAAGCTTTCTTT
abundance: NA; d_gene: NA; j_gene: TRBJ2-5; v_gene: TRBV18; CDR3aa: CASSPWDIQETQYF; CDR3nt: TGTGCCAGCTCACCGTGGGATATCCAAGAGACCCAGTACTTC
abundance: medium-sized; d_gene: NA; j_gene: TRBJ2-1; v_gene: TRBV27; CDR3aa: CASGGGNEQFF; CDR3nt: TGTGCCAGCGGTGGGGGTAATGAGCAGTTCTTC
abundance: NA; d_gene: NA; j_gene: TRBJ2-5; v_gene: TRBV27; CDR3aa: CASSLRAGWGQETQYF; CDR3nt: TGTGCCAGCAGTTTAAGGGCAGGGTGGGGTCAAGAGACCCAGTACTTC
abundance: medium-sized; d_gene: NA; j_gene: TRBJ2-7; v_gene: TRBV6-1; CDR3aa: CAIYPGPRSYEQYF; CDR3nt: TGTGCCATCTACCCGGGGCCTCGATCCTACGAGCAGTACTTC
abundance: large; d_gene: NA; j_gene: TRBJ2-2; v_gene: TRBV6-1; CDR3aa: CASTSSANTGELFF; CDR3nt: TGTGCCAGCACGAGTAGCGCGAACACCGGGGAGCTGTTTTTT
abundance: large; d_gene: NA; j_gene: TRBJ2-7; v_gene: TRBV5-6; CDR3aa: CASTSGTEVYEQYF; CDR3nt: TGTGCCAGCACCTCTGGGACGGAAGTCTACGAGCAGTACTTC
abundance: NA; d_gene: NA; j_gene: TRBJ1-5; v_gene: TRBV12-3/TRBV12-4; CDR3aa: CASREGGNQPQHF; CDR3nt: TGTGCCAGCAGGGAGGGGGGCAATCAGCCCCAGCATTTT
abundance: once; d_gene: NA; j_gene: TRBJ1-2; v_gene: TRBV27; CDR3aa: CASSCQGSYGYTF; CDR3nt: TGTGCCAGCAGTTGTCAGGGTAGCTATGGCTACACCTTC
abundance: large; d_gene: NA; j_gene: TRBJ2-3; v_gene: TRBV6-5; CDR3aa: CASGTDTQYF; CDR3nt: TGTGCCAGCGGCACAGATACGCAGTATTTT
abundance: NA; d_gene: NA; j_gene: TRBJ1-2; v_gene: TRBV4-2; CDR3aa: CASIQATGSYGYTF; CDR3nt: TGTGCCAGCATCCAAGCAACAGGGAGCTATGGCTACACCTTC
abundance: few; d_gene: NA; j_gene: TRBJ2-7; v_gene: TRBV20-1; CDR3aa: CSAPSTLYEQYF; CDR3nt: TGCAGTGCCCCATCCACGCTCTACGAGCAGTACTTC
abundance: NA; d_gene: NA; j_gene: TRBJ1-2; v_gene: TRBV19; CDR3aa: CASSIFDDRGYTF; CDR3nt: TGTGCCAGTAGTATCTTTGATGATCGCGGCTACACCTTC
abundance: few; d_gene: NA; j_gene: TRBJ2-2; v_gene: TRBV5-1; CDR3aa: CASSLTAGLTGELFF; CDR3nt: TGCGCCAGCAGCTTGACTGCCGGGCTCACCGGGGAGCTGTTTTTT
abundance: few; d_gene: NA; j_gene: TRBJ1-2; v_gene: TRBV27; CDR3aa: CASSFQGSYGYTF; CDR3nt: TGTGCCAGCAGTTTTCAGGGTAGCTATGGCTACACCTTC
abundance: NA; d_gene: NA; j_gene: TRBJ1-6; v_gene: TRBV20-1; CDR3aa: CSAYRDRNSPLHF; CDR3nt: TGCAGTGCCTACAGGGATCGAAATTCACCCCTCCACTTT
abundance: medium-sized; d_gene: NA; j_gene: TRBJ2-1; v_gene: TRBV6-5; CDR3aa: CASSYSIQSSYNEQFF; CDR3nt: TGTGCCAGCAGTTACTCGATCCAGAGCTCCTACAATGAGCAGTTCTTC
abundance: NA; d_gene: NA; j_gene: TRBJ1-5; v_gene: TRBV5-1; CDR3aa: CASSQGPSEEPQHF; CDR3nt: TGCGCCAGCAGTCAGGGGCCCTCTGAGGAGCCCCAGCATTTT
abundance: large; d_gene: TRBD2; j_gene: TRBJ2-1; v_gene: TRBV6-5; CDR3aa: CASSPGLVSYEQFF; CDR3nt: TGTGCCAGCAGCCCGGGACTAGTCTCTTATGAGCAGTTCTTC
abundance: NA; d_gene: TRBD1; j_gene: TRBJ1-2; v_gene: TRBV11-2; CDR3aa: CASSLAQGAYGYTF; CDR3nt: TGTGCCAGCAGCTTAGCGCAGGGGGCGTATGGCTACACCTTC
abundance: few; d_gene: TRBD1; j_gene: TRBJ2-1; v_gene: TRBV10-3; CDR3aa: CAISEPQGSSYNEQFF; CDR3nt: TGTGCCATCAGTGAGCCACAGGGGAGCTCCTACAATGAGCAGTTCTTC
abundance: medium-sized; d_gene: NA; j_gene: TRBJ2-3; v_gene: TRBV6-1; CDR3aa: CASSELLGTDTQYF; CDR3nt: TGTGCCAGCAGTGAATTACTAGGCACAGATACGCAGTATTTT
abundance: medium-sized; d_gene: TRBD1; j_gene: TRBJ2-6; v_gene: TRBV19; CDR3aa: CASTPGGAGANVLTF; CDR3nt: TGTGCCAGTACCCCAGGGGGCGCTGGGGCCAACGTCCTGACTTTC
abundance: NA; d_gene: NA; j_gene: TRBJ2-1; v_gene: TRBV5-5; CDR3aa: CASSSHRAYNEQFF; CDR3nt: TGTGCCAGCAGCTCCCACAGGGCCTACAATGAGCAGTTCTTC
abundance: once; d_gene: NA; j_gene: TRBJ2-1; v_gene: TRBV5-1; CDR3aa: CTSSLGGGGSYNEQFF; CDR3nt: TGCACCAGCAGCTTGGGTGGGGGCGGTTCCTACAATGAGCAGTTCTTC
abundance: large; d_gene: NA; j_gene: TRBJ1-5; v_gene: TRBV6-5; CDR3aa: CASSYSRGQPQHF; CDR3nt: TGTGCCAGCAGTTACTCTCGTGGTCAGCCCCAGCATTTT
abundance: few; d_gene: TRBD2; j_gene: TRBJ2-3; v_gene: TRBV27; CDR3aa: CASSPQAGVNLDTQYF; CDR3nt: TGTGCCAGCAGTCCCCAAGCGGGAGTAAACTTGGATACGCAGTATTTT
abundance: few; d_gene: NA; j_gene: TRBJ1-1; v_gene: TRBV27; CDR3aa: CASSFWREGTEAFF; CDR3nt: TGTGCCAGCAGTTTTTGGCGGGAGGGCACTGAAGCTTTCTTT
abundance: few; d_gene: TRBD1; j_gene: TRBJ1-1; v_gene: TRBV27; CDR3aa: CASSDRGRGLNTEAFF; CDR3nt: TGTGCCAGCAGTGACAGGGGGAGGGGGCTGAACACTGAAGCTTTCTTT
abundance: NA; d_gene: TRBD1; j_gene: TRBJ2-6; v_gene: TRBV12-5; CDR3aa: CASDRGSGANVLTF; CDR3nt: TGTGCTAGTGACAGGGGCTCTGGGGCCAACGTCCTGACTTTC
abundance: medium-sized; d_gene: TRBD1; j_gene: TRBJ2-5; v_gene: TRBV19; CDR3aa: CASSTVGQARETQYF; CDR3nt: TGTGCCAGTAGTACCGTGGGACAGGCGCGAGAGACCCAGTACTTC